This T cell receptor beta chain was captured by sequencing in a study of blood T cell repertoires in COVID-19 (TCRdb year 2020). With respect to the entire study: Samples covering the acute and convalescent phases of COVID-19 were provided by collaborators in the United States, Italy and Spain. Nearly every sample came with metadata listing a de-identified subject ID, COVID-19 status, age in years and sex. A freely available public database, intended as a resource for researchers studying the immune response to SARS-CoV-2, is where the repertoires were released. The dataset comprised deeply sampled blood TCRbeta repertoires from subjects exposed to, actively infected with, or recovered from COVID-19. The prospective study material was composed of cDNA or gDNA derived from T cells, B-cell-depleted T cells, or PBMCs. Where available, HLA class I and class II types were obtained from metadata supplied by the sample provider rather than from assay-based typing. The samples were drawn from the first 160 participants of the ongoing ImmuneRACE study and from some 1,300 subjects provided by 6 global collaborators.

One collaborating source in Seattle enrolled patients while the patients were actively infected and followed the patients over time throughout the course of disease. Each collaborating institution followed its own protocols to collect whole blood in K2EDTA tubes. For TCRbeta analysis, collaborators shipped samples in one of three forms: frozen whole blood, isolated PBMCs, or DNA extracted from either of those sample types. Study-level results and caveats: How much clinical and demographic metadata was included differed by source and by participant, and the metadata was provided uncurated.

The table lists this clone with a few counts. Its antigen has not been determined. Base qualities are not provided; no much larger clone lies one nucleotide away. For this chain, trimming is 1 base at the V end and 5 bases at the J end, and the number of junction bases without a gene match is 6. CDR1 and CDR2 were assigned from the germline V gene (reference sequence) as LNHDA and SQIVND. The CDR3 measures 16 amino acids from cysteine to phenylalanine. Here the CDR3 DNA is all that survives: 48 bases in frame from base 1. TCRbeta CDR3 regions were amplified from genomic DNA by means of the immunoSEQ Assay, a bias-controlled multiplex PCR. The paper's data handling went like this. Within the assay, amplification of reference gene primers was used to estimate how many nucleated cells each sample contained. Sequence reads were collapsed and filtered to measure the absolute abundance of every unique TCRbeta CDR3 rearrangement. Productive Simpson clonality was computed per sample as the square root of Simpson's diversity index over productive rearrangements. TCRdb took this table from immuneACCESS and kept in-frame rearrangements with V and J called. Such tables lack part of the clones; where checked against another copy, unresolved V genes explain under half of the gap, and the rest is unexplained. The V and J calls and the clone size are those of that table, but D and trimming were determined from the DNA. The sample yields 150,000 or so clones; roughly 83% were counted once. The top ten constitute around 10% of the sample.

The chain joins TRBV19 to TRBJ2-4; TRBD1 lines up with 9 middle nucleotides. This TCR was recovered from a woman aged 55-69 years with COVID-19, enrolled during active disease. Sequenced: peripheral blood. The CDR3 is CASSIAWTGAQNIQYF. In nucleotide form, the sequence is TGTGCCAGTAGTATAGCCTGGACAGGGGCCCAAAACATTCAGTACTTC.